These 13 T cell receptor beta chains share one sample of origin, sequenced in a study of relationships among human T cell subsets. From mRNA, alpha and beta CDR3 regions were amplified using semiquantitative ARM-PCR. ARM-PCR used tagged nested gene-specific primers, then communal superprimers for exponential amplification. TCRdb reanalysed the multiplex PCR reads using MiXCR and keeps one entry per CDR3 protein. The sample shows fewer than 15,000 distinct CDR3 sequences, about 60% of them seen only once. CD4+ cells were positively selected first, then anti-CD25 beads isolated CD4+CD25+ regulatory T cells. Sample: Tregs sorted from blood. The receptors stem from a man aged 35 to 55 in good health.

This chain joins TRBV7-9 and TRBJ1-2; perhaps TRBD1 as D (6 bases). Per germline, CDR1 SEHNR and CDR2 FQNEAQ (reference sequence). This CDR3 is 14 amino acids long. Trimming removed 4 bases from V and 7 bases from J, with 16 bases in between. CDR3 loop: CASSYAGGQVGYTF. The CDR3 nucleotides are TGTGCCAGCAGCTACGCCGGGGGGCAGGTTGGCTACACCTTC.

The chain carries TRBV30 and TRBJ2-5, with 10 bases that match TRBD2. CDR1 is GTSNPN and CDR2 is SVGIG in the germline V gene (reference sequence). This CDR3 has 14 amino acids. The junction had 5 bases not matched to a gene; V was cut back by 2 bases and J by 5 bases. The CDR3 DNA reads TGTGCCTGGAGTAGCGGGGGGGCCGTTGAGACCCAGTACTTC. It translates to CAWSSGGAVETQYF. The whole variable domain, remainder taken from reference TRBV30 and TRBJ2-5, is SQTIHQWPATLVQPVGSPLSLECTVEGTSNPNLYWYRQAAGRGLQLLFYSVGIGQISSEVPQNLSASRPQDRQFILSSKKLLLSDSGFYLCAWSSGGAVETQYFGPGTRLLVL.

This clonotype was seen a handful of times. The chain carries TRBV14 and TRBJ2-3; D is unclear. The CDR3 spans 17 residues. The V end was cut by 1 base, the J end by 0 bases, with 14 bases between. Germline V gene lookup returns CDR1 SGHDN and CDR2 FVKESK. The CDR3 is CASSQGWAAISTDTQYF. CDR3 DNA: TGTGCCAGCAGCCAAGGTTGGGCAGCCATAAGCACAGATACGCAGTATTTT.

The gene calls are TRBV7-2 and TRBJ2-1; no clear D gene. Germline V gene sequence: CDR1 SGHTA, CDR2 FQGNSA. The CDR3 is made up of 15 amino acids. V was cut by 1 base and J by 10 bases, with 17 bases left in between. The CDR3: CASSLGASGSYEQFF. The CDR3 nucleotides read TGTGCCAGCAGCTTAGGGGCGAGTGGGTCCTACGAGCAGTTCTTC.

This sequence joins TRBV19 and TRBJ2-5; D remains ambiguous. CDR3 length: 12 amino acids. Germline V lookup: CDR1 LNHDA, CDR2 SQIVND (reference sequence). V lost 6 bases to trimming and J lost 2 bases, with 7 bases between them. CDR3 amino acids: CASRAGQETQYF. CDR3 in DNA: TGTGCCAGTAGGGCAGGTCAAGAGACCCAGTACTTC.

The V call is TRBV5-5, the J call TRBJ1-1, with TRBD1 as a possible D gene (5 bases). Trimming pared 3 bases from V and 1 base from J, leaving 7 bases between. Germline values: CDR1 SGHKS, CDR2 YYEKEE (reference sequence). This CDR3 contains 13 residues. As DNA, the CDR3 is TGTGCCAGCAGCTACGGGGGGAACACTGAAGCTTTCTTT. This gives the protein CASSYGGNTEAFF.

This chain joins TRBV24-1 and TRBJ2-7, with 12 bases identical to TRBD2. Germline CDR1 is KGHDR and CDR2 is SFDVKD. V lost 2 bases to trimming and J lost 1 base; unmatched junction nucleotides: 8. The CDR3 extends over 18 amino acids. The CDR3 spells CATSDSGLAGFGSYEQYF. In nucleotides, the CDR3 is TGTGCCACCAGTGATTCAGGACTAGCGGGATTTGGTTCCTACGAGCAGTACTTC.

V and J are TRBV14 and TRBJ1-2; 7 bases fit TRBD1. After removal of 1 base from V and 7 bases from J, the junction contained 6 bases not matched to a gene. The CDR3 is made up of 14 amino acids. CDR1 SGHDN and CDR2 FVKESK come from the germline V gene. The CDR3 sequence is CASSQGGTAGGYTF. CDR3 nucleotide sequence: TGTGCCAGCAGCCAAGGAGGGACAGCGGGTGGCTACACCTTC.

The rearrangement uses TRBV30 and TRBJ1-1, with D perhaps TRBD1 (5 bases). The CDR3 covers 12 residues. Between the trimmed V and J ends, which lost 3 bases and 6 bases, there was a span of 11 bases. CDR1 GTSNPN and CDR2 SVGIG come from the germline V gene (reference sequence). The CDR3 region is CAWRGDRAEAFF. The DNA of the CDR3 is TGTGCCTGGAGGGGGGATAGGGCTGAAGCTTTCTTT.

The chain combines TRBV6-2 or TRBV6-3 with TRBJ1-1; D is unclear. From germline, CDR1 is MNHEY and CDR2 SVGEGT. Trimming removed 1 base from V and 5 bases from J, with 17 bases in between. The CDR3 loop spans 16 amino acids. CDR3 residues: CASSYLLGRGRTEAFF. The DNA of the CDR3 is TGTGCCAGCAGTTACTTGCTCGGGCGGGGTAGGACTGAAGCTTTCTTT.

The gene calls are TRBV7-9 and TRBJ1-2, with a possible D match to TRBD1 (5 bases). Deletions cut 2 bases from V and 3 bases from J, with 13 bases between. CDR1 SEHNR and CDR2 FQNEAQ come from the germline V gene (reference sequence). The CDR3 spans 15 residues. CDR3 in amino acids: CASSLRGHGYYGYTF. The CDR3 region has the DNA TGTGCCAGCAGCTTAAGGGGCCACGGCTACTATGGCTACACCTTC.

The chain's CDR3 is CAISGQGETGANVLTF. The CDR3, as DNA: TGTGCCATCAGTGGACAGGGGGAAACTGGGGCCAACGTCCTGACTTTC. This chain joins TRBV10-3 and TRBJ2-6; TRBD1 matches at 9 bases. There are 16 residues in the CDR3. The germline gives CDR1 ENHRY, CDR2 SYGVKD. V shed 4 bases and J 2 bases; nucleotides not matched to a gene: 3.

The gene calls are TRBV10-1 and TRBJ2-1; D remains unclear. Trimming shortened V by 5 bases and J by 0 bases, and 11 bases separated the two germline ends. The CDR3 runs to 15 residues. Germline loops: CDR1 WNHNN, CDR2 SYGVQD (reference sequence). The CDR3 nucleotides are TGCGCCAGCAGTAAGAGTGGAACCTCCTACAATGAGCAGTTCTTC. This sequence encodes CASSKSGTSYNEQFF.